This T cell receptor (beta chain) was sequenced during a study of Tregs in tolerant kidney transplant recipients. Study-level results: Activated donor B cell expansion appeared to reveal the most relevant donor-specific TCRbeta repertoire. Changing PCR primers prevented nucleotide comparison between some patients' samples. Biological reproducibility was not directly addressed in this study. In tolerant patients, donor-specific Tregs outgrew total Tregs, suggesting antigen-driven expansion.

The CDR3 sequence is 16 residues long. The trim removed 0 bases at V and 1 base at J, leaving 5 bases unmatched. CDR1 is MNHEY, CDR2 SVGAGI, per germline. Recipient PBMCs carried a CFSE label and met irradiated graft donor PBMCs for 6 days before FACS sorting. Worth noting for this clone: The antigen is not known.

Produced via immunoSEQ multiplex PCR; TCRdb's table is partial and in-frame only. This sample yields about 15,000 clones, of which around 50% are seen a single time; about 3% belongs to the top ten. The chain uses TRBV6-5 and TRBJ2-5, with 7 bases that match TRBD2. The TCR comes from a human patient who received a combined kidney and bone marrow transplant. The material sequenced was CD4+ T cells from blood cultured with allogeneic cells, taken before the transplant. The CDR3 sequence: CASSYSPSGGQETQYF. The CDR3 DNA reads as TGTGCCAGCAGTTACTCCCCTTCGGGAGGCCAAGAGACCCAGTACTTC.